The present TCR beta chain was sequenced within a study of neurological immune-mediated disorders. Study conclusions and caveats: Sharing of CDR3 amino acid sequences among expanded clones across subjects was absent, suggesting private repertoires in all groups.

This clonotype has a count of ten or more. The target antigen is unknown. The time point here: longitudinal time-point 3. cDNA synthesis was performed by 5'RACE with 10-nucleotide random UMIs. Using its own MiXCR run on the 5' RACE reads, TCRdb lists one record per CDR3 protein. The table has roughly 50,000 distinct CDR3 sequences, approximately 12% seen once. This CDR3 comprises 10 residues. CDR1 and CDR2 from the germline V gene are SQVTM and ANQGSEA. V gave up 6 bases and J gave up 14 bases; unmatched junction bases: 7. The sequence was collected from a male donor with HTLV-1-associated myelopathy (HAM/TSP). The J gene is TRBJ2-5, the V gene TRBV29-1; 9 nucleotides align to TRBD1. The sequenced material came from PBMCs. CDR3 region: CSVAGTGFYF. The CDR3 bases are TGCAGCGTCGCCGGGACAGGGTTCTACTTC.